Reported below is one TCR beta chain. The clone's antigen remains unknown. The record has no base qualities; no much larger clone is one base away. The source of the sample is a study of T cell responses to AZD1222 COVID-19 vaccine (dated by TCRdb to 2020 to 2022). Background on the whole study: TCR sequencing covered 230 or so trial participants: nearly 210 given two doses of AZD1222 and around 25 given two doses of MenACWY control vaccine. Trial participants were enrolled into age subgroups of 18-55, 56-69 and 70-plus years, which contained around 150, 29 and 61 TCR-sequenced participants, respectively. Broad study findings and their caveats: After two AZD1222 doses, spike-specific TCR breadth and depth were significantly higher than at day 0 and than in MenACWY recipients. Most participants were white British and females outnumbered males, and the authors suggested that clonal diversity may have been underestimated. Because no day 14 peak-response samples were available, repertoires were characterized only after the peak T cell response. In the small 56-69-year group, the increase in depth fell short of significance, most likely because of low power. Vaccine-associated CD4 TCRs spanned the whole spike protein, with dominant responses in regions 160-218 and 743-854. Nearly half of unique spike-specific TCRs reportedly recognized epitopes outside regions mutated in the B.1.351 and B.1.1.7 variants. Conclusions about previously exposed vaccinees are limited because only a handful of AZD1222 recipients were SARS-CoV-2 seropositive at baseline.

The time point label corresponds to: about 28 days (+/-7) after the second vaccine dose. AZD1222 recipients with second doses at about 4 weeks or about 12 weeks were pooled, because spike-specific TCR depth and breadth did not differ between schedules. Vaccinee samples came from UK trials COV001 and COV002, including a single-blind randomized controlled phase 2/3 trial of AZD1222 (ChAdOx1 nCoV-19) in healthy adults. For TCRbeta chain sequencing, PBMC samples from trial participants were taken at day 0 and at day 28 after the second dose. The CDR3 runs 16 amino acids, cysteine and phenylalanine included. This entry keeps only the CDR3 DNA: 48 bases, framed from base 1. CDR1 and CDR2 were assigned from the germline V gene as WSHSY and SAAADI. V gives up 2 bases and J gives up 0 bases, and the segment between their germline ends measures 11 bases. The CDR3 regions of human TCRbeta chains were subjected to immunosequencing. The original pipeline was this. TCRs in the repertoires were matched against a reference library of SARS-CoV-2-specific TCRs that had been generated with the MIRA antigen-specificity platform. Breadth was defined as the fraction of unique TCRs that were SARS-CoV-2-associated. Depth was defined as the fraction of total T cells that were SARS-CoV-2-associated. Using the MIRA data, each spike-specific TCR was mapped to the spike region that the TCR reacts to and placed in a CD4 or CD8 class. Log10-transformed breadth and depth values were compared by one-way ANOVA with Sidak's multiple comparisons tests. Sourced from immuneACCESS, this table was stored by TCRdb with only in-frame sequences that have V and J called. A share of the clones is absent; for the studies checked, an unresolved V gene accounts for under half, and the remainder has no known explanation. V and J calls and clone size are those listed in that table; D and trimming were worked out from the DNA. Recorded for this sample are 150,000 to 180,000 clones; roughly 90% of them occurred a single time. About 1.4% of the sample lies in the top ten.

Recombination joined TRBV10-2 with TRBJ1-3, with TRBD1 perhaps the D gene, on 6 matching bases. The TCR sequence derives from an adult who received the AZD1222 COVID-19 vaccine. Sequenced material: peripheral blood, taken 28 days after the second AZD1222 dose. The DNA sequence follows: TGCGCCAGCAGTGAGCGAACAGGGAGCTCTGGAAACACCATATATTTT. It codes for CASSERTGSSGNTIYF.